This T cell receptor (beta chain) was captured by sequencing in a study of cytomegalovirus exposure and HLA in healthy donors. Concerning this clone itself: Its specificity is not known.

Findings and limits, study-wide: Analyzed later, association rates of TCRs varied across HLA loci, with DRB1 most and HLA-C fewest. Accurate prediction of most subjects' HLA-A and HLA-B alleles from TCR beta sequences was reported.

In germline, CDR1 is SNHLY, CDR2 FYNNEI. CDR3 size: 13 residues. The V end was cut by 6 bases, the J end by 2 bases, with 8 bases between. The PCR employed 60 Vbeta primers together with 13 Jbeta primers. In the study's own analysis: It was a later analysis that counted roughly 80 million unique TCR beta chains, of which approximately 11 million were shared. Clones were sequenced by immunoSEQ multiplex PCR, and TCRdb holds only the in-frame ones, with some missing. The DNA gave D and trimming, while V, J and clone size come from that table. The table records approximately 120,000 clones, about 80% of them present only once. Sampled while nominally healthy, donors likely had unrecorded immune exposures.

Sequenced material: PBMCs. The chain employs TRBV2 and TRBJ2-1; no firm D call. This TCR came from a woman between 50 and 59 years old in good health and CMV-seronegative. CDR3: CASRVGAYNEQFF. In DNA, the CDR3 is TGTGCCAGCAGGGTAGGAGCCTACAATGAGCAGTTCTTC. Combining the CDR3 with reference TRBV2 and TRBJ2-1 gives the whole variable domain EPEVTQTPSHQVTQMGQEVILRCVPISNHLYFYWYRQILGQKVEFLVSFYNNEISEKSEIFDDQFSVERPDGSNFTLKIRSTKLEDSAMYFCASRVGAYNEQFFGPGTRLTVL.